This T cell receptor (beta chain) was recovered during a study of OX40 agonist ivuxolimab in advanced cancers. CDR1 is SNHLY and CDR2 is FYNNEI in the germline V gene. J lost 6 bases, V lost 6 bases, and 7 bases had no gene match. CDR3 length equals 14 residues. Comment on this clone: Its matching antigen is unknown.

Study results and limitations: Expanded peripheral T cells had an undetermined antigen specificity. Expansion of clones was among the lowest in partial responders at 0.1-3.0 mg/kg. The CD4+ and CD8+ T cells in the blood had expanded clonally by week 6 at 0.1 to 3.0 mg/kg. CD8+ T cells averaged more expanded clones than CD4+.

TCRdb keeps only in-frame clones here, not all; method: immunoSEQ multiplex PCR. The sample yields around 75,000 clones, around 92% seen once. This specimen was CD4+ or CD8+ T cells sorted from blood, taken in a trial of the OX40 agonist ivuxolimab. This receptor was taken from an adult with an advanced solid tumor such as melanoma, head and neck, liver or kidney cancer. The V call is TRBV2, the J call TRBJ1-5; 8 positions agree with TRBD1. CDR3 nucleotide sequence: TGTGCCAGCAGAGGAGACAGGGGCGGTCAGCCCCAGCATTTT. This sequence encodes CASRGDRGGQPQHF.